This T cell receptor (beta chain) is from a study of CD8 T cells in Susac syndrome. Random hexamers were used to reverse transcribe about 0.5 to 1 ug of RNA. The immunoSEQ assay covered 54 Vbeta and 13 Jbeta segments for CDR3. TCRdb called the immunoSEQ multiplex PCR reads again in MiXCR, with one record for every CDR3 protein. The table shows under 55,000 distinct CDR3 sequences, with roughly 93% occurring only once. The CDR3 loop spans 14 amino acids. The germline V gene encodes CDR1 MNHEY and CDR2 SVGAGI. Trimming removed 2 bases at V and 0 bases at J, with 7 bases between. Sequencing of TCR beta covered CD8+ and CD4+ T cells obtained from blood.

Material for sequencing was CD8+ T cells from PBMCs. The receptor comes from a human donor with multiple sclerosis. The chain carries TRBV6-5 and TRBJ2-5, with D uncertain. The CDR3 protein is CASSYVRYQETQYF. The CDR3 coding sequence is TGTGCCAGCAGTTACGTTAGGTACCAAGAGACCCAGTACTTC.